This T cell receptor beta chain was obtained from a study of T-cell memory formation after mild COVID-19. Study at large: For the most part, TCR clusters were specific to one donor.

On this clonotype: What it binds is not known.

Study-level results: The authors left the SARS-CoV-2 specificity of second-wave clones peaking on day 37 unconfirmed.

TCRdb called the 5' RACE reads again in MiXCR, with one record for every CDR3 protein. This table has about 400,000 distinct CDR3 sequences, approximately 19% appearing once. V gave up 4 bases and J gave up 15 bases; unmatched junction bases: 7. The CDR3 consists of 13 residues. CDR1 SGHVS and CDR2 FQNEAQ come from the germline V gene. The rearrangement links TRBV7-8 to TRBJ2-1; TRBD2 matches at 12 bases. Sequencing was done on a sample of PBMCs or a T cell subset sorted from them (not recorded which). This sequence originates from a man younger than 35 who had mild COVID-19 (a few samples of this study predate the infection). Cell type and time point are not known. CDR3 in DNA: TGTGCCAGCAGCTCCGGGACTAGCGGGTTTGCGTTCTTC. It translates to CASSSGTSGFAFF.